This T cell receptor (beta chain) comes out of a study of PD-1 blockade in classical Hodgkin lymphoma. Turning to the study itself: Each patient was given nivolumab 3 mg/kg through a vein every 2 weeks. Overall study results and limits: Complete responders started with a diversity level that resembled newly diagnosed patients at baseline. By C4D1, diversity of CD4+ TCRs had risen significantly, whereas that of CD8+ TCRs had not.

Documented time point: cycle 4 day 1 (C4D1), after less than 7 weeks of nivolumab. In every patient, relapse followed autologous stem cell transplantation, while exposure to brentuximab vedotin differed. Complete response, partial response or progressive disease constituted the best response categories observed. Measured with immunoSEQ multiplex PCR; TCRdb has only the in-frame clones, and not every one. The repertoire holds 100,000 or so clones, with roughly 91% as singletons. Note on this clone: Its specificity is unknown.

V was shortened by 3 bases and J by 4 bases, with 5 bases between the two germline ends. CDR3 length equals 11 residues. Germline assignment: CDR1 SGHDT and CDR2 YYEEEE. Specimen: peripheral blood mononuclear cells (PBMCs), collected before the fourth cycle of nivolumab. This chain connects TRBV5-6 to TRBJ2-7; D uncertain. The TCR comes from a human donor with classical Hodgkin lymphoma. For the CDR3, the DNA is TGTGCCAGCAGCTCCGTTTACGAGCAGTACTTC. Its translation: CASSSVYEQYF.